Listed here are 14 T cell receptor beta chains from one sample, sequenced in a study of blood T cells in healthy people across ages. Primed by a sample-barcoded 5' primer and a J-beta primer mix, a second PCR proceeded for roughly 6 to 12 cycles. MiXCR, run by TCRdb on the 5' RACE reads, gives a single entry per CDR3 protein. The repertoire includes around 850,000 distinct CDR3 sequences, 35% to 40% of them detected once, and under 15% sits in the top ten. The specimen sequenced was blood. The receptors were sampled from a man between 18 and 35 years old in good health.

V is TRBV7-6 and J is TRBJ2-6; no firm D call. V lost 2 bases to trimming and J lost 3 bases, with 8 bases between them. Germline assignment: CDR1 SGHVS and CDR2 FNYEAQ. The CDR3 totals 15 residues. The chain's CDR3 is CASSLIVDGANVLTF. CDR3 nucleotide sequence: TGTGCCAGCAGCTTAATAGTGGATGGGGCCAACGTCCTGACTTTC. The complete variable domain, with remaining parts taken from reference TRBV7-6 and TRBJ2-6, reads GAGVSQSPRYKVTKRGQDVALRCDPISGHVSLYWYRQALGQGPEFLTYFNYEAQQDKSGLPNDRFSAERPEGSISTLTIQRTEQRDSAMYRCASSLIVDGANVLTFGAGSRLTVL.

The V gene is TRBV4-1, the J gene TRBJ2-4; maybe TRBD2 (5 bases). With the DNA end fitting TRBJ2-7 better, the J assignment may be wrong. The CDR3 totals 14 residues. In germline, CDR1 is MGHRA, CDR2 YSYEKL. The CDR3 DNA reads as TGCGCCAGCAGCCGAACTGGAGGAGTAGCCGAGCAGTACTTC. Translating gives CASSRTGGVAEQYF.

V gene TRBV20-1 combines with J gene TRBJ1-6; a weak D match, TRBD1 (6 bases). The CDR3 sequence is 17 residues long. Trimming shortened V by 0 bases and J by 3 bases, and 15 bases separated the two germline ends. Germline loops: CDR1 DFQATT, CDR2 SNEGSKA (reference sequence). The CDR3 spells CSARDLRGQDYNSPLHF. CDR3 DNA: TGCAGTGCTAGAGATCTACGGGGGCAGGACTATAATTCACCCCTCCACTTT.

V gene TRBV25-1 combines with J gene TRBJ2-1, with a tentative D call TRBD2 (5 bases). CDR1 is MGHDK and CDR2 is SYGVNS in the germline V gene. The CDR3 loop spans 12 amino acids. V was trimmed by 5 bases and J by 9 bases, leaving 11 bases between them. CDR3 in DNA: TGTGCCAGCAGTTACTCCGGGGTTGAGCAGTTCTTC. It yields the protein CASSYSGVEQFF.

This clonotype occurred a few times. This chain uses TRBV6-2 or TRBV6-3 with TRBJ2-3; D not certain. Trimming took 5 bases from V and 4 from J, leaving 13 bases between them. The CDR3 runs to 14 residues. CDR1 is MNHEY and CDR2 is SVGEGT in the germline V gene. The CDR3 loop is CASSTPPNSDTQYF. CDR3 in DNA: TGTGCCAGCAGTACACCTCCTAACTCAGATACGCAGTATTTT.

Details on this clonotype: A junction boundary mismatches the germline segment, possibly from a read error. The J gene is TRBJ2-5, the V gene TRBV27; weak D call: TRBD2 (5 bases). Germline V gene sequence: CDR1 MNHEY, CDR2 SMNVEV (reference sequence). The length of the CDR3 is 14 residues. CDR3 DNA: TGTGCCTGCAGGCCCCGGAGGTCCCAAGAGACCCAGTACTTC. It codes for CACRPRRSQETQYF.

The CDR3 DNA is TGTGCCAGCAGCCCAACGAGGACAGGGAATGGTGAAAAACTGTTTTTT. Translating it yields CASSPTRTGNGEKLFF. This chain links TRBV7-2 with TRBJ1-4; TRBD1 matches at 8 bases. The CDR3 sequence is 16 residues long. CDR1 and CDR2 (germline): SGHTA, FQGNSA. Unmatched junction bases numbered 12, after V lost 5 bases and J lost 7 bases.

J is TRBJ1-1 and V is TRBV7-3; D ambiguous. Deletions cut 2 bases from V and 1 base from J, with 8 bases between. Germline V gene sequence: CDR1 SGHTA, CDR2 FQGTGA. The CDR3 runs to 14 residues. CDR3 coding DNA: TGTGCCAGCAGCTTAGGGTTTGAGAACACTGAAGCTTTCTTT. This gives the protein CASSLGFENTEAFF.

Many counts were recorded for this clonotype. With a much larger clone just one base away, this may be a read error. The V and J genes are TRBV3-1 and TRBJ2-5; no firm D call. Trimming took off 1 base at V and 11 bases at J, with 23 bases between the two ends. Germline assignment: CDR1 LGHDT and CDR2 YNNKEL (reference sequence). This CDR3 region has 16 residues. The CDR3 DNA sequence: TGTGCCAGCAGCCAAGGTCGGATCTGGCCCCGCAATGAGCAGTACTTC. Its protein product is CASSQGRIWPRNEQYF.

This clonotype has a handful of counts. The gene calls are TRBV9 and TRBJ2-5; 8 nucleotides line up with TRBD2. The junction had 5 bases not matched to a gene; V was cut back by 1 base and J by 0 bases. The CDR3 loop spans 16 amino acids. In germline, CDR1 is SGDLS, CDR2 YYNGEE. This CDR3 reads CASSVRGSGDQETQYF. CDR3 in DNA: TGTGCCAGCAGCGTAAGGGGTAGCGGGGACCAAGAGACCCAGTACTTC.

There are many counts of this clonotype. The chain couples TRBV7-9 to TRBJ2-1, with D possibly matching TRBD1 (6 bases). From germline, CDR1 is SEHNR and CDR2 FQNEAQ (reference sequence). V was clipped by 5 bases and J by 4 bases, with 18 bases between them. The CDR3 is made up of 16 amino acids. CDR3 nucleotide sequence: TGTGCCAGCAGCGCGGACAGTCTCTTCTATTACAATGAGCAGTTCTTC. Amino acids: CASSADSLFYYNEQFF.

This chain links TRBV29-1 with TRBJ2-7; TRBD1 aligns across 7 bases. After removal of 6 bases from V and 6 bases from J, the junction contained 8 bases not matched to a gene. Germline-derived CDR1 and CDR2 are SQVTM and ANQGSEA. The CDR3 consists of 12 residues. CDR3 nucleotide sequence: TGCAGCGTGACAGGGTTCCTAAGCGAGCAGTACTTC. It yields the protein CSVTGFLSEQYF.

This clonotype was seen at least ten times. Written as DNA, the CDR3 is TGTGCCAGCAGCCCGGACAGGGAGGACGAGCAGTACTTC. Its translation is CASSPDREDEQYF. V is TRBV9 and J is TRBJ2-7; 8 bases map to TRBD1. This CDR3 contains 13 residues. With V trimmed by 4 bases and J by 5 bases, 5 bases remained unmatched. The germline CDR1 and CDR2 sequences are SGDLS and YYNGEE. Complete variable domain (other parts from reference TRBV9 and TRBJ2-7): DSGVTQTPKHLITATGQRVTLRCSPRSGDLSVYWYQQSLDQGLQFLIQYYNGEERAKGNILERFSAQQFPDLHSELNLSSLELGDSALYFCASSPDREDEQYFGPGTRLTVT.

The chain is built from TRBV6-2 or TRBV6-3 and TRBJ2-5, with TRBD2 matching over 7 bases. The J call may be in error: the DNA end matches TRBJ2-1 better. The germline V gene has CDR1 MNHEY and CDR2 SVGEGT. CDR3 size: 17 residues. The CDR3, as DNA: TGTGCCAGCAGTTATGAACTAGCGAGGGTCGGCCAAGAGACCCAGTTCTTC. This encodes CASSYELARVGQETQFF.